Shown below are 17 T cell receptor beta chains from a single sample sequenced in a study of OX40 agonist ivuxolimab in advanced cancers. Data came from immunoSEQ multiplex PCR; TCRdb stores just in-frame clones and leaves some out. Seen here are 80,000 or so clones, 70% to 90% observed once, and the top ten hold about 8.6%. The material sequenced was CD4+ or CD8+ T cells sorted from blood, taken in a trial of the OX40 agonist ivuxolimab. The source is an adult with an advanced solid tumor such as melanoma, head and neck, liver or kidney cancer.

The chain joins TRBV7-6 to TRBJ2-6; D gene uncertain. Germline V gene data show CDR1 as SGHVS and CDR2 as FNYEAQ. Trimming removed 5 bases from V and 4 bases from J, with 9 bases in between. There are 14 residues in the CDR3. The CDR3 DNA follows: TGTGCCAGCAGCCTTTATGAAGGGGCCAACGTCCTGACTTTC. This codes for CASSLYEGANVLTF.

This clone appeared a few times. CDR3 sequence (DNA): TGTGCCAGCAGTCCTAGGACAGCAAGAAATGAAAAACTGTTTTTT. The encoded protein is CASSPRTARNEKLFF. V usage is TRBV6-5 and J usage is TRBJ1-4; D might be TRBD1 (6 bases). The germline V and J ends were trimmed by 5 bases and 5 bases, with 15 bases remaining between them. The CDR3 runs to 15 residues. Germline CDR1 and CDR2: MNHEY and SVGAGI.

The gene calls are TRBV5-8 and TRBJ1-6, with 7 bases fitting TRBD1. Germline-derived CDR1 and CDR2 are SGHTS and YDEGEE. CDR3 size: 14 residues. V lost 4 bases to trimming and J lost 8 bases; unmatched junction nucleotides: 6. The CDR3 nucleotides are TGTGCCAGCAGCAGGACAGGAGTCGATTCACCCCTCCACTTT. Translated, it gives CASSRTGVDSPLHF.

The rearrangement joins TRBV28 to TRBJ1-4, with D possibly being TRBD1 (5 bases). V lost 7 bases, J lost 8 bases, and 11 bases lay in between. Germline CDR1 reads MDHEN; CDR2 reads SYDVKM. This CDR3 comprises 12 residues. The CDR3 reads CASTGGTEKLFF. The CDR3 DNA follows: TGTGCCAGCACCGGGGGGACGGAAAAACTGTTTTTT. The full variable domain, rest sourced from reference TRBV28 and TRBJ1-4, is DVKVTQSSRYLVKRTGEKVFLECVQDMDHENMFWYRQDPGLGLRLIYFSYDVKMKEKGDIPEGYSVSREKKERFSLILESASTNQTSMYLCASTGGTEKLFFGSGTQLSVL.

V is TRBV30 and J is TRBJ2-5; D remains unclear. Germline-derived CDR1 and CDR2 are GTSNPN and SVGIG (reference sequence). The CDR3 is made up of 11 amino acids. Trimming cost V 2 bases and J 3 bases, with 4 bases left between them. DNA for the CDR3: TGTGCCTGGAGTTGGGAAGAGACCCAGTACTTC. This sequence encodes CAWSWEETQYF. The whole variable domain, remainder taken from reference TRBV30 and TRBJ2-5, is SQTIHQWPATLVQPVGSPLSLECTVEGTSNPNLYWYRQAAGRGLQLLFYSVGIGQISSEVPQNLSASRPQDRQFILSSKKLLLSDSGFYLCAWSWEETQYFGPGTRLLVL.

The chain couples TRBV7-3 to TRBJ2-1; 10 nucleotides line up with TRBD1. This CDR3 is built from 15 residues. The ends lost 6 bases at V and 6 bases at J; junction bases unmatched: 8. Germline CDR1 SGHTA, CDR2 FQGTGA. The DNA for the CDR3 is TGTGCCAGCAGTTGGGGACAGGGGAATCTCAATGAGCAGTTCTTC. Translating gives CASSWGQGNLNEQFF.

The rearrangement joins TRBV5-4 to TRBJ2-5; TRBD1 matches at 7 bases. J lost 1 base, V lost 4 bases, and 1 base had no gene match. The CDR3 extends over 13 amino acids. Germline V lookup: CDR1 SGHNT, CDR2 YYREEE (reference sequence). The CDR3 spells CASSRDSQETQYF. In DNA form, the CDR3 reads TGTGCCAGCAGCCGGGACAGCCAAGAGACCCAGTACTTC. The whole variable domain, filled in from reference TRBV5-4 and TRBJ2-5, reads ETGVTQSPTHLIKTRGQQVTLRCSSQSGHNTVSWYQQALGQGPQFIFQYYREEENGRGNFPPRFSGLQFPNYSSELNVNALELDDSALYLCASSRDSQETQYFGPGTRLLVL.

The rearrangement uses TRBV6-4 and TRBJ2-3; D may be TRBD1 (5 bases). CDR1 and CDR2 from the germline V gene are MRHNA and SNTAGT. This CDR3 region has 16 residues. Trimming left V 5 bases short and J 0 bases short, with 15 bases between. In DNA form, the CDR3 reads TGTGCCAGCAGTTCCCGAGGACATTCTAGCACAGATACGCAGTATTTT. It encodes CASSSRGHSSTDTQYF.

Only one count was recorded for this clone. The chain carries TRBV5-6 and TRBJ1-2; unclear D gene. V was trimmed by 4 bases and J by 3 bases, leaving 10 bases between them. CDR1 SGHDT and CDR2 YYEEEE come from the germline V gene. The length of the CDR3 is 13 residues. CDR3 DNA: TGTGCCAGCAGCGCCACGGTATACTATGGCTACACCTTC. Protein sequence: CASSATVYYGYTF.

The V gene is TRBV7-2, the J gene TRBJ1-2, with 10 positions matching TRBD1. The CDR3 covers 18 residues. CDR1 SGHTA and CDR2 FQGNSA come from the germline V gene. The V and J ends lost 3 bases and 4 bases, in that order; junction bases with no gene match: 14. The CDR3 bases are TGTGCCAGCAGCTTGGATAGCCGGGACAGGGGTCGCGGCTATGGCTACACCTTC. Its protein product is CASSLDSRDRGRGYGYTF.

The chain links TRBV19 to TRBJ1-2; 7 nucleotides line up with TRBD1. CDR1 is LNHDA and CDR2 is SQIVND in the germline V gene (reference sequence). The junction had 9 bases not matched to a gene; V was cut back by 4 bases and J by 7 bases. CDR3 length: 14 amino acids. The DNA for the CDR3 is TGTGCCAGTAGTACGAACAGGGGCCTGCCTGGCTACACCTTC. Amino acids: CASSTNRGLPGYTF.

This clone was seen a handful of times. The V and J genes are TRBV7-9 and TRBJ2-5, with D possibly TRBD2 on 5 matching bases. Germline CDR1 is SEHNR and CDR2 is FQNEAQ (reference sequence). Deletions cut 5 bases from V and 4 bases from J, with 14 bases between. The CDR3 is 14 residues long. The CDR3 coding sequence is TGTGCCAGCAGCCCTACCGGGGTGGGAGAGACCCAGTACTTC. Translation: CASSPTGVGETQYF.

This sequence joins TRBV5-4 and TRBJ2-7; no firm D call. Germline CDR1 SGHNT, CDR2 YYREEE (reference sequence). This CDR3 is 14 amino acids long. V was clipped by 4 bases and J by 2 bases, with 13 bases between them. The CDR3 region is CASSRQLGPYEQYF. CDR3 bases: TGTGCCAGCAGCCGCCAATTGGGTCCCTACGAGCAGTACTTC.

The chain is built from TRBV28 and TRBJ1-5, with TRBD1 identical over 9 bases. The CDR3 extends over 15 amino acids. V lost 3 bases, J lost 6 bases, and 6 bases stayed unmatched. CDR1 is MDHEN and CDR2 is SYDVKM in the germline V gene. This CDR3 is CASSFGTGRIQPQHF. CDR3 bases: TGTGCCAGCAGTTTCGGGACAGGGCGTATTCAGCCCCAGCATTTT.

The chain employs TRBV7-9 and TRBJ1-2; 8 bases are a match to TRBD1. Germline V gene lookup returns CDR1 SEHNR and CDR2 FQNEAQ (reference sequence). J lost 8 bases, V lost 1 base, and 12 bases had no gene match. The CDR3 extends over 16 amino acids. In DNA, the CDR3 is TGTGCCAGCAGCTTAGAAGGGCGGACAGGGACGGAGGGCTACACCTTC. Translating gives CASSLEGRTGTEGYTF.

The chain joins TRBV6-1 to TRBJ1-6; unclear D gene. This CDR3 is built from 14 residues. Trimming removed 5 bases at V and 6 bases at J, with 11 bases between. Germline-derived CDR1 and CDR2 are MNHNS and SASEGT. For the CDR3, the DNA is TGTGCCAGCAGTACCGGCGCGCGTAATTCACCCCTCCACTTT. The encoded protein is CASSTGARNSPLHF.

The chain links TRBV5-6 to TRBJ2-2; TRBD1 matches at 9 bases. Germline V gene data show CDR1 as SGHDT and CDR2 as YYEEEE. This CDR3 spans 16 amino acids. Trimming at V came to 6 bases and at J to 2 bases, leaving 8 bases not matched to a gene. CDR3 bases: TGTGCCAGCACCCCCGGGACAGGGACAAACACCGGGGAGCTGTTTTTT. Amino acids: CASTPGTGTNTGELFF.